This T cell receptor beta chain was recorded in a study of T cell responses to AZD1222 COVID-19 vaccine. Second-dose groups at about 4 or about 12 weeks were pooled. Unmatched junction bases numbered 6, after V lost 1 base and J lost 9 bases. The CDR3 runs 15 residues. Germline V gene lookup returns CDR1 MGHDK and CDR2 SYGVNS. Clones were read by immunoSEQ multiplex PCR, and TCRdb kept only the in-frame ones, dropping some. The sample lists 150,000 to 200,000 clones; about nine tenths were seen once. This clone turned up a few times. What it binds is not known. Study-level points and caveats: The donor cohort was predominantly white British with a female majority, and clonal diversity may have been underestimated. Per reports, nearly half of all spike-specific TCRs target regions that are unmutated in variants. The peak T cell response came first, and repertoires were sampled only after it.

This sequence originates from an adult who received the AZD1222 COVID-19 vaccine. This chain joins TRBV25-1 and TRBJ1-6; TRBD1 agrees at 7 bases. Material: peripheral blood, obtained 28 days after the second AZD1222 dose. CDR3 sequence (DNA): TGTGCCAGCAGTGAATCAAGGGGGCAGGGTTCACCCCTCCACTTT. It translates to CASSESRGQGSPLHF.